This TCR beta chain appears in the sequencing data of a study of monozygotic twins with cystic fibrosis. Study-wide results and limits: Monozygotic CF twin pairs shared significantly more nucleotide-identical clonotypes than unrelated CF individuals did. J usage was most co-twin-similar in 8 of 16 pairs, V in 13. The repertoire was suggested to be naive-dominated, clonality median roughly 0.0089.

Notes on this clone: The antigen is not known.

TCRdb keeps only in-frame clones here, not all; method: immunoSEQ multiplex PCR. The table has roughly 30,000 clones, roughly 90% seen once. The source is a girl aged 2 to 10 with cystic fibrosis. The specimen was blood.

In DNA form, the CDR3 reads TGTGCCAGCAGTTACTCGACAGGGGGCACTGAAGCTTTCTTT. This encodes CASSYSTGGTEAFF. The chain joins TRBV6-6 to TRBJ1-1; 9 bases match TRBD1. CDR3 length equals 14 residues. CDR1 MNHNY and CDR2 SVGAGI come from the germline V gene (reference sequence). With 0 bases clipped from V and 4 bases from J, the junction kept 0 bases outside the gene matches.